This T cell receptor (beta chain) derives from a study of T cells in Graves' hyperthyroidism and ophthalmopathy. About the study: Peripheral blood was taken when the disease was first diagnosed, before any treatment began.

With 1 base clipped from V and 5 bases from J, the junction kept 4 bases outside the gene matches. The CDR3 consists of 13 residues. Germline values: CDR1 GTSNPN, CDR2 SVGIG (reference sequence). The authors took PBMCs from 10 ml fresh peripheral blood. This clonotype was observed a handful of times. The target antigen is unknown. There were TCR beta CDR3 regions amplified from RNA transcripts. TCR CDR3 underwent first-round RT-PCR with the HTBI primer set. Using its own MiXCR run on the multiplex PCR reads, TCRdb lists one record per CDR3 protein. Of about half a million distinct CDR3 sequences in the sample, approximately 24% were seen once. Study-wide results and caveats: Most thyroid-expanded clonotypes above 0.001 were also found in blood. A model built on 13 V-J features separated ophthalmopathy from stable hyperthyroidism.

The chain recombines TRBV30 with TRBJ1-1; 7 bases align to TRBD1. The clonotype was recovered from a woman in her twenties or thirties with Graves' ophthalmopathy. Specimen: blood. CDR3 DNA: TGTGCCTGGAGTGCGACAGGGACTACTGAAGCTTTCTTT. Translating it yields CAWSATGTTEAFF.